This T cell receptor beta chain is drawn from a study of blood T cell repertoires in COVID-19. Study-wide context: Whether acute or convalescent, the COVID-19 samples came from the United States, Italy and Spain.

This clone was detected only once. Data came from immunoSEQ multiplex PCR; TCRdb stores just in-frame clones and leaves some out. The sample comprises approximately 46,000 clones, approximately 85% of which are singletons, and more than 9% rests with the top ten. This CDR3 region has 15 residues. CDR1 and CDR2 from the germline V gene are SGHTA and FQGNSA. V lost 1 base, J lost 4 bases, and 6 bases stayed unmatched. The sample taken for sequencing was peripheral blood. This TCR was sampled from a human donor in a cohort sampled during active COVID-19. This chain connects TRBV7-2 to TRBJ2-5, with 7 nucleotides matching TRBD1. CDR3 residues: CASSLGQGKGETQYF. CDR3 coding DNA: TGTGCCAGCAGCTTAGGACAGGGAAAGGGAGAGACCCAGTACTTC.